This record covers a single T cell receptor (beta chain). Its antigen is unidentified. These data come from a study of cytomegalovirus exposure and HLA in healthy donors. Study-wide background: The use of the same platform for the 95 to 150 validation repertoires and the roughly 700 first-cohort repertoires was reported by a later analysis.

The germline V and J ends were trimmed by 0 bases and 7 bases, with 10 bases remaining between them. Germline V gene data show CDR1 as LGHNA and CDR2 as YSLEER. This CDR3 comprises 14 residues. Profiling relied on immunoSEQ multiplex PCR, and the TCRdb table lists in-frame clones only, not all of them. The sample includes 150,000 or so clones, less than 90% of them seen just once. General study findings and limits: Most sequenced TCRs were rare (though some public TCRs occurred in many donors). Cytomegalovirus association was listed for 164 TCR beta chains. Cytomegalovirus status, reportedly, was diagnosed with high specificity and sensitivity by the classifier.

This sequence joins TRBV4-3 and TRBJ1-5, with unresolved D. The receptor was isolated from a man aged 30 to 39 in good health and CMV-seropositive. Specimen: PBMCs. As DNA, the CDR3 is TGCGCCAGCAGCCAAGATCGTCAGGCACAGCCCCAGCATTTT. Translated: CASSQDRQAQPQHF.